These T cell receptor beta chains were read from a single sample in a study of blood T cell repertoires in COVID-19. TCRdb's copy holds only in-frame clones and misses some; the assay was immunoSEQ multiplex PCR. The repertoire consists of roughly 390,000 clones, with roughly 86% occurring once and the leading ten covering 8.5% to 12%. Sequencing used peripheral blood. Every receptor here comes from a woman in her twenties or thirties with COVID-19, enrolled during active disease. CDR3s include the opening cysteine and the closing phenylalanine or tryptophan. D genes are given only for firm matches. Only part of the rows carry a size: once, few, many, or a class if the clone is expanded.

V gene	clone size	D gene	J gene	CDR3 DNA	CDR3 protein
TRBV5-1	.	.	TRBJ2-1	TGCGCCAGCAGCTTGGAGGGGTTTCCCTACAATGAGCAGTTCTTC	CASSLEGFPYNEQFF
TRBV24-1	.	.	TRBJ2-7	TGTGCCCAGTCTTGGTGTATCTACTTC	CAQSWCIYF
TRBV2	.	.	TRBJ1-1	TGTGCCAGCAGTGACCTGACAGATGAAGCTTTCTTT	CASSDLTDEAFF
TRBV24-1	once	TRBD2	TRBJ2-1	TGTGCCACCAGTGAGGCGGGGGGGGCCTACAATGAGCAGTTCTTC	CATSEAGGAYNEQFF
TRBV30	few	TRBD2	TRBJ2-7	TGTGCCTGGAGGGGGACTAGTTCTACGCTCGAGCAGTACTTC	CAWRGTSSTLEQYF
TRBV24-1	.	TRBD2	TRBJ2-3	TGTGCCACCTCCGGGACTAGCGGTCCCACAGATACGCAGTATTTT	CATSGTSGPTDTQYF
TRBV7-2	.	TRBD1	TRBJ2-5	TGTGCCAGCAGCTTACAGGGGGCGCTTGAAGAGACCCAGTACTTC	CASSLQGALEETQYF
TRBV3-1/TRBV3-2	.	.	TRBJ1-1	TGTGCCAGCAGCCAAGCCGGCGGGGGGAACACTGAAGCTTTCTTT	CASSQAGGGNTEAFF
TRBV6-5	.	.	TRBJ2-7	TGTGCCAGCAGCACCGGGGGCTACGAGCAGTACTTC	CASSTGGYEQYF
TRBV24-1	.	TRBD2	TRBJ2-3	TGTGCCACCAGTGAAAGGACTAGCGGGAGCTCAAATACGCAGTATTTT	CATSERTSGSSNTQYF
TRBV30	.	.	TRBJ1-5	TGTGCCTGGAGTCTAGGCAGCAATCAGCCCCAGCATTTT	CAWSLGSNQPQHF
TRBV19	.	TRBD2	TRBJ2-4	TGTGCCAGTAGTATTTTCGAGCTCGAGCGGGGGGTGGAAGTTAGAAACATTCAGTACTTC	CASSIFELERGVEVRNIQYF
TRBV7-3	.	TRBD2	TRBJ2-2	TGTGCCAGCAGCCCCCTAGCGGGAGAAGACACCGGGGAGCTGTTTTTT	CASSPLAGEDTGELFF
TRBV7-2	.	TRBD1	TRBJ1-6	TGTGCCAGCAACGGGGCACAGGGGCCTAATTCACCCCTCCACTTT	CASNGAQGPNSPLHF
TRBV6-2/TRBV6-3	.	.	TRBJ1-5	TGTGCCAGCAGTTACCAAGGGGTCGCGGGCAATCAGCCCCAGCATTTT	CASSYQGVAGNQPQHF
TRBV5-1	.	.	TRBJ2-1	TGCGCCAGCAGCTTGGATGCGAACAGCCGCAATGAGCAGTTCTTC	CASSLDANSRNEQFF
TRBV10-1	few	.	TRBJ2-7	TGCGCCACCAACCCCGGGACTGGGTCCTACGAGCAGTACTTC	CATNPGTGSYEQYF
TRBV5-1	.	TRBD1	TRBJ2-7	TGCGCCAGCAGCCTAGGACAGGGTGTGTACGAGCAGTACTTC	CASSLGQGVYEQYF
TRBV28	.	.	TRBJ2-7	TGTGCCAGCAGCCGTCGGACTACAGGAATCGAGCAGTACTTC	CASSRRTTGIEQYF
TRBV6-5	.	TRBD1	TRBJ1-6	TGTGCCAGCAGTTATACGGCAGGGGGCTCACCCCTCCACTTT	CASSYTAGGSPLHF
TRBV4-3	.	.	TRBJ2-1	TGCGCCAGCAGCCAAGATCTCAGCAATGAGCAGTTCTTC	CASSQDLSNEQFF
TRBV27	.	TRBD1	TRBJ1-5	TGTGCCAGCAGTCCCCATACAGGGGGAGGCAATCAGCCCCAGCATTTT	CASSPHTGGGNQPQHF
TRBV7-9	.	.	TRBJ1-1	TGTGCCAGCAGCACGTCACAGAACTTATACACTGAAGCTTTCTTT	CASSTSQNLYTEAFF
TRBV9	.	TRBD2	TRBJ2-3	TGTGCCAGCAGCACTGGGACTAGCGGGAGGATGGCAGATACGCAGTATTTT	CASSTGTSGRMADTQYF
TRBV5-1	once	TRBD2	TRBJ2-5	TGCGCCAGCAGTCTGGACAGCGGGAGGCGGGAGACCCAGTACTTC	CASSLDSGRRETQYF
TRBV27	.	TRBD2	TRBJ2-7	TGTGCCAGCAGTGGGACTAGTGTCGAGTCCTACGAGCAGTACTTC	CASSGTSVESYEQYF
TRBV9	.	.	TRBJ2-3	TGTGCCAGCAGCTCCCCCCTGTGGGGGCCCGGCACAGATACGCAGTATTTT	CASSSPLWGPGTDTQYF
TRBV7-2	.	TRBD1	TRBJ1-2	TGTGCCAGCAGCTTGCAGGGGGGCCATGGCTACACCTTC	CASSLQGGHGYTF
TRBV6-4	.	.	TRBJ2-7	TGTGCCAGCAGCGCGCAGCCCACCGACAATGCCTACGAGCAGTACTTC	CASSAQPTDNAYEQYF
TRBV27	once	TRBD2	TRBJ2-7	TGTGCCAGCAGTTTATCTTTCCTCGCGGGAGTTGGGGAGCAGTACTTC	CASSLSFLAGVGEQYF
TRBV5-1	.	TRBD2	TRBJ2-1	TGCGCCAGCACCCCCGGGACTAGTTGGAATGAGCAGTTCTTC	CASTPGTSWNEQFF
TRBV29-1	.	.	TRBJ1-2	TGCAGCGTCGGGGGGCCGAACTATGGCTACACCTTC	CSVGGPNYGYTF
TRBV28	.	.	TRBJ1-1	TGTGCCAGTGACTCCGTTAACACTGAAGCTTTCTTT	CASDSVNTEAFF
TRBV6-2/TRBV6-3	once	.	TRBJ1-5	TGTGCCAGCAGTGCCGTGGAGGATGACAATCAGCCCCAGCATTTT	CASSAVEDDNQPQHF
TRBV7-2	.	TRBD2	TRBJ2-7	TGTGCCAGCAGCTTAGGACCGGGACTAGCGGGAGGAAAGAACGAGCAGTACTTC	CASSLGPGLAGGKNEQYF
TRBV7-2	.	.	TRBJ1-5	TGTGCCAGCAGCCCCCGGAACAGGGATCAGCCCCAGCATTTT	CASSPRNRDQPQHF
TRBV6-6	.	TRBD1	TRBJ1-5	TGTGCCAGCAGGGACAGGGATATGTTTAGCAATCAGCCCCAGCATTTT	CASRDRDMFSNQPQHF